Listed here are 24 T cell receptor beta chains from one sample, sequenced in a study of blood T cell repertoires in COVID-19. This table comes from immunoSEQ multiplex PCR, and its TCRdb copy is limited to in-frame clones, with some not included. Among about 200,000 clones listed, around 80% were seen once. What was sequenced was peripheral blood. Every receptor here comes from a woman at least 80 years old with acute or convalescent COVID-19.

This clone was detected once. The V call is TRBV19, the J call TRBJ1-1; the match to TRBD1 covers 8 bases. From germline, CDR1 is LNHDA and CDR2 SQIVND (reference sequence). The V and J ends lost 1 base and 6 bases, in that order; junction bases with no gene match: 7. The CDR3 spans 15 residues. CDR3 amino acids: CASSIGGTGAAEAFF. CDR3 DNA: TGTGCCAGTAGTATAGGCGGGACAGGAGCTGCTGAAGCTTTCTTT.

This chain's CDR3 is CASSDNRFIEQGDETQYF. The DNA of the CDR3 is TGTGCCAGCAGTGATAACAGGTTTATAGAACAGGGTGACGAGACCCAGTACTTC. The genes are TRBV2 and TRBJ2-5, with D maybe TRBD1 (6 bases). The V gene's germline CDR1 is SNHLY and CDR2 FYNNEI. The CDR3 runs 18 residues. V was cut by 3 bases and J by 5 bases, with 25 bases left in between.

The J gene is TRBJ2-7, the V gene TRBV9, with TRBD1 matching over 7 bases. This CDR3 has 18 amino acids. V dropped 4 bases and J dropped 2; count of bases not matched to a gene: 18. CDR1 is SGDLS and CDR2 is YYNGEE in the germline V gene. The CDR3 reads CASSHPPGTAPFPYEQYF. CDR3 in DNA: TGTGCCAGCAGCCATCCACCCGGGACAGCTCCTTTTCCCTACGAGCAGTACTTC.

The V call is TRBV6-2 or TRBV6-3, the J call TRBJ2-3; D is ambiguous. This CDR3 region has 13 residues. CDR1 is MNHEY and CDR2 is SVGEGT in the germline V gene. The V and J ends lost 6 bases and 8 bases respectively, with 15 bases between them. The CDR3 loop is CASSPGLGATQYF. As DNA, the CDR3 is TGTGCCAGCAGCCCGGGCCTCGGTGCTACGCAGTATTTT.

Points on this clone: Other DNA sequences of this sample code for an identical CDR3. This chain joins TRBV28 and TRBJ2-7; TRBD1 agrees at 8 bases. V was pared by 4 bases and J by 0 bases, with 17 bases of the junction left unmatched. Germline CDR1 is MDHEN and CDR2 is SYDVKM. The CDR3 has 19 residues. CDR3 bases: TGTGCCAGCAGTTCCTTGTCTCGGGACAGGATAGGACCCTCCTACGAGCAGTACTTC. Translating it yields CASSSLSRDRIGPSYEQYF.

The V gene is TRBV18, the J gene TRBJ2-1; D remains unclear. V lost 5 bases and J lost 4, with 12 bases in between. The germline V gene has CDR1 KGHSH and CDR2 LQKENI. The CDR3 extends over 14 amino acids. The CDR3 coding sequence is TGTGCCAGCTCAGGCGAGGTTCCATACAATGAGCAGTTCTTC. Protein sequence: CASSGEVPYNEQFF.

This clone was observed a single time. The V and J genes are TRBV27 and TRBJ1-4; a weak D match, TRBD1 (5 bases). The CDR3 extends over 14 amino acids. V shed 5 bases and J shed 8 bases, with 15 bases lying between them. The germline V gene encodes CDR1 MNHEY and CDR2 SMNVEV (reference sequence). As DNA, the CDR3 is TGTGCCAGCAGTGGTTCCCTTGGGGGGGAAAAACTGTTTTTT. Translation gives CASSGSLGGEKLFF.

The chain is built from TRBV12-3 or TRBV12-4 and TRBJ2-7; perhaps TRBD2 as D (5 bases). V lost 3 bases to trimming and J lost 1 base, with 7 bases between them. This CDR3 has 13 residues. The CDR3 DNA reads TGTGCCAGCAGTTTCGGGAAATCCTACGAGCAGTACTTC. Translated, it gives CASSFGKSYEQYF.

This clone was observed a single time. The CDR3 is CAAAVGGLQETQYF. DNA of the CDR3: TGTGCCGCAGCGGTCGGAGGGCTCCAAGAGACCCAGTACTTC. The chain links TRBV6-5 to TRBJ2-5; tentative D call: TRBD2 (6 bases). V was clipped by 11 bases and J by 1 base, with 17 bases between them. Germline V gene sequence: CDR1 MNHEY, CDR2 SVGAGI. The CDR3 totals 14 residues.

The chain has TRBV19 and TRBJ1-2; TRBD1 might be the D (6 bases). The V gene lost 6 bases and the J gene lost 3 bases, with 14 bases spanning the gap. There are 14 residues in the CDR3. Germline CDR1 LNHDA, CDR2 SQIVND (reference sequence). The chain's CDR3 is CASSGQAGDYGYTF. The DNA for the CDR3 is TGTGCCAGTAGCGGGCAGGCAGGGGACTATGGCTACACCTTC. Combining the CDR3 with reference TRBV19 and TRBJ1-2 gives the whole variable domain DGGITQSPKYLFRKEGQNVTLSCEQNLNHDAMYWYRQDPGQGLRLIYYSQIVNDFQKGDIAEGYSVSREKKESFPLTVTSAQKNPTAFYLCASSGQAGDYGYTFGSGTRLTVV.

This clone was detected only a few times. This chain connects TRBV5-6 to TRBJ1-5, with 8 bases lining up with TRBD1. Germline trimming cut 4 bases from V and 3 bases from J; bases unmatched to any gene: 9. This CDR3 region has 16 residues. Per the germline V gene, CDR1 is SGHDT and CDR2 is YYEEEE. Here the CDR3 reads CASSRLDRGTNQPQHF. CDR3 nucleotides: TGTGCCAGCAGCCGACTAGACAGGGGCACCAATCAGCCCCAGCATTTT.

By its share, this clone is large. The CDR3 sequence is CASSLVVGHEEAFF. Here the CDR3 DNA reads TGTGCCAGCAGCTTAGTTGTGGGCCACGAGGAAGCTTTCTTT. The genes are TRBV7-3 and TRBJ1-1; no definite D call. CDR1 SGHTA and CDR2 FQGTGA come from the germline V gene. V was cut by 2 bases and J by 8 bases, with 15 bases left in between. This CDR3 has 14 amino acids.

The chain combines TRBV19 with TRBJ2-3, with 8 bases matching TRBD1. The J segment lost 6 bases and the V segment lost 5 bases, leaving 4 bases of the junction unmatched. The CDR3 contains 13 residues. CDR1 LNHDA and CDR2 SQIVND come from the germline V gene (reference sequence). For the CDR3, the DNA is TGTGCCAGTAGTGACAGGGGATCGGATACGCAGTATTTT. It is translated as CASSDRGSDTQYF.

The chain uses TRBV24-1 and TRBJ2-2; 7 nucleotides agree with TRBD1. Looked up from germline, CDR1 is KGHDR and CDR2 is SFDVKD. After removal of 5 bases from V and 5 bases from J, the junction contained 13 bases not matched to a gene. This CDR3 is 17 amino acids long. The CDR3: CATSGRQGASETGELFF. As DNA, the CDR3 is TGTGCCACCAGTGGTAGACAGGGCGCCAGTGAGACCGGGGAGCTGTTTTTT.

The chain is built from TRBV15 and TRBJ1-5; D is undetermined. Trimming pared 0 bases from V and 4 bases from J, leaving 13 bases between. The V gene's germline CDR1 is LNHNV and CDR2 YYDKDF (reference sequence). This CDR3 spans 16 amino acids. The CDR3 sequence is CATSRDGQAGNQPQHF. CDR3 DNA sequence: TGTGCCACCAGCAGAGATGGGCAGGCTGGGAATCAGCCCCAGCATTTT.

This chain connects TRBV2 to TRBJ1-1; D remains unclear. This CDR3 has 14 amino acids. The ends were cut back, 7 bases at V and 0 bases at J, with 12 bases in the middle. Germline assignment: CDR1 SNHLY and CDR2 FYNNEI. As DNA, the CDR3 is TGTGCCAGCAATATCGAGAGCCTGAACACTGAAGCTTTCTTT. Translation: CASNIESLNTEAFF.

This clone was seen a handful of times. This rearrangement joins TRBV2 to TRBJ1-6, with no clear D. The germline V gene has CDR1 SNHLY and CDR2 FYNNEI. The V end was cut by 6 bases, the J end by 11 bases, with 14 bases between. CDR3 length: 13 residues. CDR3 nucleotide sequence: TGTGCCAGCAGGAATGGGGAGAGCACACCCCTCCACTTT. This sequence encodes CASRNGESTPLHF.

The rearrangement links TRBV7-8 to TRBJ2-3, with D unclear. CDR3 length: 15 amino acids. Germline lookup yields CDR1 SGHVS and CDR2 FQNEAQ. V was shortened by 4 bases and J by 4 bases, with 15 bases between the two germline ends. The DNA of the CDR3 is TGTGCCAGCAGCTCTTCGCTACCGGAGTCAGATACGCAGTATTTT. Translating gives CASSSSLPESDTQYF.

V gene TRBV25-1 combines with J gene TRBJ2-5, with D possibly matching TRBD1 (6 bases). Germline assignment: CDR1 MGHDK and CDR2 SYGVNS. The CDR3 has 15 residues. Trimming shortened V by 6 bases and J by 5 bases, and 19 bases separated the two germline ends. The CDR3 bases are TGTGCCAGCAGCCAAAGGATGGGGGCTGGGGAGACCCAGTACTTC. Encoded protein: CASSQRMGAGETQYF.

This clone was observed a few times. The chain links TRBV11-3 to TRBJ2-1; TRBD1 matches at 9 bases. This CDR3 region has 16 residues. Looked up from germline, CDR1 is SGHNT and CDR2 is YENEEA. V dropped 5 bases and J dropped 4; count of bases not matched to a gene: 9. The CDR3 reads CASSPFDRGAYNEQFF. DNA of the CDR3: TGTGCCAGCAGCCCTTTCGACAGGGGGGCATACAATGAGCAGTTCTTC.

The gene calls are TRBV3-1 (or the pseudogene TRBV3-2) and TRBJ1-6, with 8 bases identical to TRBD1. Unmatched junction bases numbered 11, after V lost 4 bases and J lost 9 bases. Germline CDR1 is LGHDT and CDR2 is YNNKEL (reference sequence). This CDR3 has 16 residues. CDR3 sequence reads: CASSPQGQGAFSPLHF. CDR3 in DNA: TGTGCCAGCAGCCCGCAGGGGCAGGGGGCTTTTTCACCCCTCCACTTT.

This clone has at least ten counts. The CDR3 DNA sequence: TGTGCCATTACCCGGGAACGAACCGGGGAGCTGTTTTTT. Protein sequence: CAITRERTGELFF. The chain uses TRBV10-3 and TRBJ2-2, with a tentative D call TRBD2 (5 bases). The V end lost 9 bases, the J end lost 5 bases, and 13 bases lay between the germline ends. The CDR3 length is 13 residues. The germline V gene has CDR1 ENHRY and CDR2 SYGVKD.

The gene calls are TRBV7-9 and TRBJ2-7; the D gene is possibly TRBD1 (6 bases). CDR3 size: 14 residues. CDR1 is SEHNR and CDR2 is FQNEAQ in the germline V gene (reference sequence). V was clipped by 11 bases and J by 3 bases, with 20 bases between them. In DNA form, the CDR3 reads TGTGCCTCCTGCCCAGCTGGGGGCCTCTACGAGCAGTACTTC. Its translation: CASCPAGGLYEQYF.

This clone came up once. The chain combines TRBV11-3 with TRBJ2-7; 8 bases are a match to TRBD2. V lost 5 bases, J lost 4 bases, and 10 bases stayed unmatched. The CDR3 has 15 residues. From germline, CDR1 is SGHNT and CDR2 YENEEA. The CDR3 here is CASSPPGRGIYEQYF. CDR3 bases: TGTGCCAGCAGCCCCCCCGGGAGGGGGATATACGAGCAGTACTTC.